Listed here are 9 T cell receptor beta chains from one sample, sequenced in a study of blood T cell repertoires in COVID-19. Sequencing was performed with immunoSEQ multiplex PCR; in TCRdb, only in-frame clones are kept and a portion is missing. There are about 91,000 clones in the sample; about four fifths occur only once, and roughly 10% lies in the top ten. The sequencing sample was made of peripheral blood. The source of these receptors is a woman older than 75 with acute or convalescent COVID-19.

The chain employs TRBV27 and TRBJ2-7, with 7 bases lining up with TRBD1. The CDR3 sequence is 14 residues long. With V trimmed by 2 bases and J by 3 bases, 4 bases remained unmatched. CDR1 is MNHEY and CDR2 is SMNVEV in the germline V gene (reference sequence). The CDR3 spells CASSLDRESYEQYF. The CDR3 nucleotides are TGTGCCAGCAGTTTAGACAGGGAGAGCTACGAGCAGTACTTC.

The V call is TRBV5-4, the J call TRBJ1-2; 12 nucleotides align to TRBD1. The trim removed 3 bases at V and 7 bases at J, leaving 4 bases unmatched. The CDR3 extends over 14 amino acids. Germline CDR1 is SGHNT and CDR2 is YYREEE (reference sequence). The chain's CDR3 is CASSWGQGAGGYTF. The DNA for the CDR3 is TGTGCCAGCAGCTGGGGACAGGGGGCGGGTGGCTACACCTTC.

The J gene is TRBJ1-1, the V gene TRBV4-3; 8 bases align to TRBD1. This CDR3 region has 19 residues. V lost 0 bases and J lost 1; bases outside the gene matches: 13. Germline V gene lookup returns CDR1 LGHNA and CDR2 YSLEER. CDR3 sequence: CASSQDTGRGLSENTEAFF. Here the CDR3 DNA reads TGCGCCAGCAGCCAAGATACCGGCAGGGGGCTAAGTGAGAACACTGAAGCTTTCTTT.

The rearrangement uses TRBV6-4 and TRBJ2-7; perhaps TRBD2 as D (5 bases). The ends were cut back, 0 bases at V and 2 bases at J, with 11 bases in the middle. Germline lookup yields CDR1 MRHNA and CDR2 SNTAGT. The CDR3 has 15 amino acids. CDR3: CASSDSRGIAYEQYF. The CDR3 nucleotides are TGTGCCAGCAGTGACTCGAGAGGGATCGCCTACGAGCAGTACTTC.

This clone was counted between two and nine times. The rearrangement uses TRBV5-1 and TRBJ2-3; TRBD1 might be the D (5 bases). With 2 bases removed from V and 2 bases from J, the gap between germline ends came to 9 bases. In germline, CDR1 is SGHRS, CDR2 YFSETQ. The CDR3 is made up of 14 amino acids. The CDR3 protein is CASSLRQSTDTQYF. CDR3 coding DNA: TGCGCCAGCAGCTTAAGACAGTCCACAGATACGCAGTATTTT. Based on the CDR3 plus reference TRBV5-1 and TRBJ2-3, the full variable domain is KAGVTQTPRYLIKTRGQQVTLSCSPISGHRSVSWYQQTPGQGLQFLFEYFSETQRNKGNFPGRFSGRQFSNSRSEMNVSTLELGDSALYLCASSLRQSTDTQYFGPGTRLTVL.

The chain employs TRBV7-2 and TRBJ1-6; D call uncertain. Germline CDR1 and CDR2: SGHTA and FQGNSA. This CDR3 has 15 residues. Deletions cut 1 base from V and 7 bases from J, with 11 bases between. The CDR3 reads CASSLVREGNSPLHF. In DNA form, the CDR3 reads TGTGCCAGCAGCTTAGTTCGCGAGGGAAATTCACCCCTCCACTTT.

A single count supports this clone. Here the CDR3 DNA reads TGCGCCAGCAGCCAAGGGACAGCTGCAACTAATGAAAAACTGTTTTTT. The encoded protein is CASSQGTAATNEKLFF. The rearrangement links TRBV4-3 to TRBJ1-4; a weak D match, TRBD1 (6 bases). The length of the CDR3 is 16 residues. Trimming cost V 1 base and J 0 bases, with 9 bases left between them. The V gene's germline CDR1 is LGHNA and CDR2 YSLEER.

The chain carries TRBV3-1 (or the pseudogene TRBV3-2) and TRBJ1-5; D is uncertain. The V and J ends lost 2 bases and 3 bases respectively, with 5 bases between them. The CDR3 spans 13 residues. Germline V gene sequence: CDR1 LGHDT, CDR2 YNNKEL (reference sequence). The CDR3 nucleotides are TGTGCCAGCAGCCAATTTCTCAATCAGCCCCAGCATTTT. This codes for CASSQFLNQPQHF.

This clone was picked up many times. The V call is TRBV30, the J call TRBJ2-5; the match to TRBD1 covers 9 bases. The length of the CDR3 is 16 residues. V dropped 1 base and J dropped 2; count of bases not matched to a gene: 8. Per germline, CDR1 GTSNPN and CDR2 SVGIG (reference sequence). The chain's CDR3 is CAWSATGTGMQETQYF. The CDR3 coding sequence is TGTGCCTGGAGTGCCACCGGGACAGGGATGCAAGAGACCCAGTACTTC.